The sequence of this TCR beta chain was determined in a study of CD8 T cells in Susac syndrome. Random-hexamer reverse transcription was applied to about 0.45 to 1 ug RNA. A multiplex approach, immunoSEQ multiplex PCR, amplified TCR beta CDR3 across 54 Vbeta and 13 Jbeta. Using its own MiXCR run on the immunoSEQ multiplex PCR reads, TCRdb lists one record per CDR3 protein. This sample carries tens of thousands of distinct CDR3 sequences, over 85% of them seen once, and the ten largest clones take roughly 0.2%. TCR beta sequencing was performed on blood CD8+ and CD4+ T cells. Material: CD8+ T cells from PBMCs. The source is a human donor in good health.

Written as DNA, the CDR3 is TGTGCCAGCAGCTCCTCCGGGACAATGAACACTGAAGCTTTCTTT. As protein: CASSSSGTMNTEAFF. The V and J genes are TRBV7-9 and TRBJ1-1, with D perhaps TRBD1 (6 bases). The CDR3 spans 15 residues. Germline V lookup: CDR1 SEHNR, CDR2 FQNEAQ (reference sequence). Trimming stripped 4 bases from V and 0 bases from J, with 12 bases between.